This TCR beta chain is from a study of blood T cell repertoires in COVID-19. The protocol was immunoSEQ multiplex PCR, while the TCRdb copy is restricted to in-frame clones and leaves out a portion. The sample carries some 240,000 clones, 82% recorded once. The length of the CDR3 is 15 residues. With 2 bases clipped from V and 4 bases from J, the junction kept 6 bases outside the gene matches. CDR1 MDHEN and CDR2 SYDVKM come from the germline V gene. Sequencing was carried out using peripheral blood. This sequence joins TRBV28 and TRBJ1-2, with 8 bases aligning to TRBD1. This clonotype originated in a woman in her sixties or seventies with COVID-19, enrolled during active disease. The CDR3 DNA reads TGTGCCAGCAGTTTACCAGGGGGCGCTTCCTATGGCTACACCTTC. As protein: CASSLPGGASYGYTF.